These 29 T cell receptor beta chains came from one sample sequenced in a study of OX40 agonist ivuxolimab in advanced cancers. Receptors were amplified or captured by the immunoSEQ multiplex PCR assay. As stored in TCRdb, this immuneACCESS dataset retains in-frame rearrangements with V and J assigned. A fraction of the clones does not appear; measured against another copy, unresolved V genes explain less than half of the discrepancy, and the remainder lacks a known reason. For this sample the table gives about 61,000 clones, of which roughly 86% were detected only once. The ten largest clones take up about 1.2% of the sample. The specimen was CD4+ or CD8+ T cells sorted from blood, collected in a trial of the OX40 agonist ivuxolimab. The source of these receptors is an adult with an advanced solid tumor such as melanoma, head and neck, liver or kidney cancer.

The chain employs TRBV28 and TRBJ1-1, with no clear D. V gave up 5 bases and J gave up 4 bases, with 11 bases separating them. CDR1 MDHEN and CDR2 SYDVKM come from the germline V gene. The CDR3 totals 13 residues. This CDR3 is CASSPPSGTEAFF. DNA of the CDR3: TGTGCCAGCAGTCCCCCGTCAGGCACTGAAGCTTTCTTT.

This rearrangement joins TRBV6-5 to TRBJ1-2; TRBD1 aligns across 7 bases. Trimming at V came to 4 bases and at J to 7 bases, leaving 6 bases not matched to a gene. Germline-derived CDR1 and CDR2 are MNHEY and SVGAGI. The CDR3 totals 13 residues. CDR3 nucleotides: TGTGCCAGCAGTTTAGGGGGCAGGGGTGGCTACACCTTC. This encodes CASSLGGRGGYTF.

This chain connects TRBV28 to TRBJ1-2; D gene ambiguous. V was shortened by 8 bases and J by 8 bases, with 12 bases between the two germline ends. The CDR3 runs 11 residues. Germline CDR1 MDHEN, CDR2 SYDVKM. The chain's CDR3 is CASGEVLGYTF. The CDR3 bases are TGTGCCAGCGGAGAAGTCTTGGGCTACACCTTC.

The V gene is TRBV6-1, the J gene TRBJ2-5; the D gene is possibly TRBD2 (5 bases). Germline V lookup: CDR1 MNHNS, CDR2 SASEGT. The CDR3 is 11 residues long. The V gene lost 5 bases and the J gene lost 7 bases, with 8 bases spanning the gap. Written as DNA, the CDR3 is TGTGCCAGCAGTAAACTAGGGACCCAGTACTTC. Translating gives CASSKLGTQYF.

The CDR3 loop reads CASSPRTGGTGELFF. CDR3 sequence (DNA): TGTGCCAGCAGCCCTAGGACAGGAGGCACCGGGGAGCTGTTTTTT. This chain uses TRBV7-9 with TRBJ2-2; 7 positions match TRBD1. V lost 5 bases to trimming and J lost 4 bases; unmatched junction nucleotides: 7. The germline V gene encodes CDR1 SEHNR and CDR2 FQNEAQ (reference sequence). This CDR3 comprises 15 residues.

The chain uses TRBV6-1 and TRBJ2-6; D is possibly TRBD2 (6 bases). The ends were cut back, 9 bases at V and 3 bases at J, with 12 bases in the middle. This CDR3 has 14 amino acids. Germline V lookup: CDR1 MNHNS, CDR2 SASEGT. The DNA for the CDR3 is TGTGCCAGTTTCCCCGGGGGTGGGGCCAACGTCCTGACTTTC. Its protein product is CASFPGGGANVLTF.

The chain joins TRBV10-1 to TRBJ2-5; a possible D gene is TRBD2 (6 bases). The assigned J gene may be wrong: the sequence end matches TRBJ2-7 better. The CDR3 has 14 residues. Germline values: CDR1 WNHNN, CDR2 SYGVQD (reference sequence). This chain's CDR3 is CASSAQPGGYEQYF. CDR3 in DNA: TGCGCCAGCAGTGCACAGCCTGGAGGGTACGAGCAGTACTTC.

V gene TRBV18 combines with J gene TRBJ1-2; perhaps TRBD1 as D (6 bases). Germline CDR1 is KGHSH and CDR2 is LQKENI. The V and J ends lost 5 bases and 3 bases respectively, with 16 bases between them. This CDR3 has 15 amino acids. CDR3 DNA: TGTGCCAGCTCAGCCTCACAGGGCTCGGACTATGGCTACACCTTC. It translates to CASSASQGSDYGYTF.

This chain uses TRBV7-6 with TRBJ2-1; TRBD2 agrees at 11 bases. The trim removed 6 bases at V and 1 base at J, leaving 5 bases unmatched. Germline assignment: CDR1 SGHVS and CDR2 FNYEAQ. The CDR3 loop spans 16 amino acids. The CDR3 sequence is CASRVLAGGSYNEQFF. The CDR3 DNA reads TGTGCCAGCAGAGTATTAGCGGGGGGGTCCTACAATGAGCAGTTCTTC.

The chain combines TRBV27 with TRBJ2-7; 8 nucleotides match TRBD1. Germline CDR1 MNHEY, CDR2 SMNVEV (reference sequence). The CDR3 covers 15 residues. V lost 6 bases and J lost 7; bases outside the gene matches: 14. CDR3 coding DNA: TGTGCCAGCAGCCCTGAGGGCAGGGGGCGCGGGGAGCAGTACTTC. This codes for CASSPEGRGRGEQYF.

This clone has just a few counts. The V and J genes are TRBV19 and TRBJ1-1; D is undetermined. Trimming left V 3 bases short and J 0 bases short, with 8 bases between. This CDR3 has 14 residues. Per germline, CDR1 LNHDA and CDR2 SQIVND (reference sequence). CDR3 loop: CASSMSSMNTEAFF. DNA for the CDR3: TGTGCCAGTAGTATGAGTTCCATGAACACTGAAGCTTTCTTT. Combining the CDR3 with reference TRBV19 and TRBJ1-1 gives the whole variable domain DGGITQSPKYLFRKEGQNVTLSCEQNLNHDAMYWYRQDPGQGLRLIYYSQIVNDFQKGDIAEGYSVSREKKESFPLTVTSAQKNPTAFYLCASSMSSMNTEAFFGQGTRLTVV.

This chain connects TRBV30 to TRBJ1-2, with 7 nucleotides matching TRBD1. J lost 4 bases, V lost 1 base, and 9 bases had no gene match. CDR3 length: 15 amino acids. Per the germline V gene, CDR1 is GTSNPN and CDR2 is SVGIG (reference sequence). The CDR3: CAWSDQDRRVYGYTF. CDR3 bases: TGTGCCTGGAGTGACCAGGACAGGCGGGTCTATGGCTACACCTTC.

The J gene is TRBJ1-5, the V gene TRBV9; 8 nucleotides match TRBD1. There are 14 residues in the CDR3. CDR1 SGDLS and CDR2 YYNGEE come from the germline V gene. V lost 4 bases, J lost 5 bases, and 5 bases stayed unmatched. In nucleotides, the CDR3 is TGTGCCAGCAGCTTTCAGGGGGCCGATCAGCCCCAGCATTTT. It specifies CASSFQGADQPQHF.

The chain carries TRBV7-2 and TRBJ1-2, with D possibly TRBD1 on 5 matching bases. Germline-derived CDR1 and CDR2 are SGHTA and FQGNSA. V lost 1 base and J 8 bases, leaving 26 bases between the germline ends. The CDR3 length is 18 residues. The CDR3 nucleotides are TGTGCCAGCAGCTTAGAGGGCAGGGCGCAAACTGCTGCGGGGGGCTACACCTTC. The encoded protein is CASSLEGRAQTAAGGYTF.

V is TRBV5-4 and J is TRBJ1-1, with D possibly being TRBD1 (5 bases). CDR1 is SGHNT, CDR2 YYREEE, per germline (reference sequence). The CDR3 totals 15 residues. The germline V and J ends were trimmed by 0 bases and 11 bases, with 20 bases remaining between them. CDR3 amino acids: CASSLGSRSGPAAFF. CDR3 in DNA: TGTGCCAGCAGCTTGGGTAGCAGATCAGGGCCCGCGGCTTTCTTT.

J is TRBJ1-1 and V is TRBV18; D is undetermined. Germline CDR1 KGHSH, CDR2 LQKENI. Trimming cost V 3 bases and J 1 base, with 18 bases left between them. This CDR3 spans 17 amino acids. The CDR3 DNA reads as TGTGCCAGCTCACCCCGACCAGGACCGGGAAGGAACACTGAAGCTTTCTTT. This encodes CASSPRPGPGRNTEAFF.

The J gene is TRBJ2-2, the V gene TRBV6-6; no definite D call. CDR1 and CDR2 from the germline V gene are MNHNY and SVGAGI (reference sequence). This CDR3 has 15 amino acids. V was pared by 6 bases and J by 8 bases, with 19 bases between. In DNA, the CDR3 is TGTGCCAGCAGATCAATGACCCCCAAGGGAGGGGAGCTGTTTTTT. Translation: CASRSMTPKGGELFF.

This clone has only a few counts. V gene TRBV6-1 combines with J gene TRBJ2-2; TRBD1 is a possible D gene (5 bases). Germline CDR1 MNHNS, CDR2 SASEGT. The CDR3 has 15 residues. With 4 bases removed from V and 6 bases from J, the gap between germline ends came to 15 bases. This CDR3 is CASSVQGKVAGELFF. The DNA for the CDR3 is TGTGCCAGCAGTGTGCAGGGAAAAGTAGCCGGGGAGCTGTTTTTT.

This clone was recorded a few times. The chain uses TRBV27 and TRBJ2-1; the D is unclear. The CDR3 is 13 amino acids. V was cut by 5 bases and J by 3 bases, with 8 bases left in between. The germline CDR1 and CDR2 sequences are MNHEY and SMNVEV (reference sequence). CDR3 region: CASSRRVYNEQFF. Written as DNA, the CDR3 is TGTGCCAGCAGTCGAAGGGTCTACAATGAGCAGTTCTTC.

The chain combines TRBV11-2 with TRBJ1-2; D gene uncertain. Trimming took off 4 bases at V and 5 bases at J, with 11 bases between the two ends. The CDR3 spans 13 residues. From germline, CDR1 is SGHAT and CDR2 FQNNGV. CDR3 loop: CASSSLNGYGYTF. In DNA form, the CDR3 reads TGTGCCAGCAGCTCGTTGAACGGTTATGGCTACACCTTC.

The rearrangement uses TRBV19 and TRBJ1-2; 10 nucleotides align to TRBD1. After removal of 3 bases from V and 8 bases from J, the junction contained 6 bases not matched to a gene. From germline, CDR1 is LNHDA and CDR2 SQIVND (reference sequence). This CDR3 has 14 amino acids. The CDR3 DNA sequence: TGTGCCAGTAGTATCGACAGGGGGCATCGAGGCTACACCTTC. It translates to CASSIDRGHRGYTF.

This chain joins TRBV2 and TRBJ1-2; 7 positions agree with TRBD1. V gave up 7 bases and J gave up 4 bases; unmatched junction bases: 12. The CDR3 sequence is 15 residues long. The germline CDR1 and CDR2 sequences are SNHLY and FYNNEI. Here the CDR3 reads CASIRGGTAVYGYTF. Here the CDR3 DNA reads TGTGCCAGCATACGGGGCGGGACAGCAGTCTATGGCTACACCTTC.

This chain uses TRBV7-2 with TRBJ1-1; TRBD1 is a possible D gene (5 bases). The V end lost 0 bases, the J end lost 4 bases, and 12 bases lay between the germline ends. Germline V gene lookup returns CDR1 SGHTA and CDR2 FQGNSA. This CDR3 has 15 amino acids. CDR3 coding DNA: TGTGCCAGCAGCTTAGCGCCCCAGGGTGGCACTGAAGCTTTCTTT. It is translated as CASSLAPQGGTEAFF.

The rearrangement joins TRBV9 to TRBJ2-7; the match to TRBD1 covers 7 bases. The germline V gene has CDR1 SGDLS and CDR2 YYNGEE. This CDR3 contains 15 residues. V lost 0 bases, J lost 6 bases, and 9 bases stayed unmatched. CDR3: CASSVATGPQSEQYF. DNA of the CDR3: TGTGCCAGCAGCGTAGCGACAGGGCCCCAATCCGAGCAGTACTTC.

The chain recombines TRBV30 with TRBJ1-3, with a tentative D call TRBD1 (6 bases). Germline CDR1 reads GTSNPN; CDR2 reads SVGIG (reference sequence). This CDR3 has 15 residues. Between the trimmed V and J ends, which lost 1 base and 0 bases, there was a span of 10 bases. For the CDR3, the DNA is TGTGCCTGGAGTGAGGACAGTCACTCTGGAAACACCATATATTTT. Amino acid sequence: CAWSEDSHSGNTIYF.

The rearrangement links TRBV7-6 to TRBJ2-5; D may correspond to TRBD1 or TRBD2 (6 bases each). Trimming removed 4 bases from V and 5 bases from J, with 17 bases in between. Germline V lookup: CDR1 SGHVS, CDR2 FNYEAQ. The CDR3 consists of 15 residues. DNA of the CDR3: TGTGCCAGCAGCTCCCAAAAGGGGGGCAGCGAGACCCAGTACTTC. Amino acid sequence: CASSSQKGGSETQYF.

This clone was detected once. This chain connects TRBV7-2 to TRBJ2-5, with a tentative D call TRBD1 (5 bases). The CDR3 has 14 amino acids. The V gene's germline CDR1 is SGHTA and CDR2 FQGNSA. Between the trimmed V and J ends, which lost 2 bases and 3 bases, there was a span of 10 bases. In DNA, the CDR3 is TGTGCCAGCAGCTTATGGGGCAGGGAAGAGACCCAGTACTTC. Amino acid sequence: CASSLWGREETQYF.

The chain couples TRBV9 to TRBJ2-3; D gene unclear. The V end was cut by 0 bases, the J end by 0 bases, with 8 bases between. This CDR3 comprises 15 residues. Germline-derived CDR1 and CDR2 are SGDLS and YYNGEE. This chain's CDR3 is CASSVDGVSTDTQYF. The CDR3 DNA sequence: TGTGCCAGCAGCGTAGATGGGGTCAGCACAGATACGCAGTATTTT.

V gene TRBV6-1 combines with J gene TRBJ1-5, with D perhaps TRBD1 (5 bases). The V end was cut by 5 bases, the J end by 1 base, with 12 bases between. Germline-derived CDR1 and CDR2 are MNHNS and SASEGT. The CDR3 is 15 amino acids. The CDR3 loop reads CASSTFGHSNQPQHF. As DNA, the CDR3 is TGTGCCAGCAGTACATTCGGACACAGCAATCAGCCCCAGCATTTT.